The rows below give T cell receptor beta chains drawn from one sample of a study of T cells in Graves' hyperthyroidism and ophthalmopathy. MiXCR, applied by TCRdb to the multiplex PCR reads, yields one record per CDR3 protein. Altogether roughly 560,000 distinct CDR3 sequences are present, roughly 15% being singletons, with the ten largest covering over 3.5%. The sequencing sample was made of blood. All receptors come from a woman aged 40 to 50 with Graves' ophthalmopathy. Both conserved end residues are part of each CDR3. The D gene is left open where the match is weak. Rows give clone size only sometimes, using once, few, many, or a class for an expanded clone.

v_call	j_call	d_call	clone_size	cdr3_aa	cdr3_nt
TRBV19	TRBJ2-7	TRBD1	many	CASSTRGRDYEQYF	TGTGCCAGTAGTACCAGGGGGCGCGACTACGAGCAGTACTTC
TRBV27	TRBJ1-2	TRBD1	.	CASSPTGVYGYTF	TGTGCCAGCAGTCCAACAGGGGTTTATGGCTACACCTTC
TRBV6-1	TRBJ2-4	TRBD2	.	CASSNRSSGAKNIQYF	TGTGCCAGCAGTAATCGGTCTAGCGGAGCCAAAAACATTCAGTACTTC
TRBV28	TRBJ2-7	TRBD2	many	CASSYGTSHEQYF	TGTGCCAGCAGTTACGGGACTAGCCACGAGCAGTACTTC
TRBV6-1	TRBJ2-2	TRBD2	.	CASRLAGALAYTGELFF	TGTGCCAGCAGACTAGCGGGAGCTCTGGCTTATACCGGGGAGCTGTTTTTT
TRBV11-2	TRBJ2-7	TRBD1	.	CASSGQASFYEQYF	TGTGCCAGCTCGGGACAGGCCAGCTTCTACGAGCAGTACTTC
TRBV10-3	TRBJ2-4	TRBD1	.	CATQDRGPKNIQYF	TGTGCCACCCAGGACAGGGGGCCCAAAAACATTCAGTACTTC
TRBV6-1	TRBJ2-7	TRBD1	many	CASRSGTGVGEQYF	TGTGCCAGCAGGTCCGGGACAGGGGTGGGGGAGCAGTACTTC
TRBV4-1	TRBJ1-2	TRBD1	many	CASSQGGQAYGYTF	TGCGCCAGCAGCCAGGGGGGACAGGCCTATGGCTACACCTTC
TRBV4-2	TRBJ1-3	TRBD1	.	CARQPPPGQGPFSVSGNTIYF	TGTGCCAGACAGCCCCCCCCGGGACAGGGGCCATTTTCGGTCTCTGGAAACACCATATATTTT
TRBV6-1	TRBJ2-4	.	.	CASSSHRDTINIQYF	TGTGCCAGCAGCAGCCACCGGGACACGATAAACATTCAGTACTTC
TRBV12-5	TRBJ2-3	TRBD2	.	CASGLGGGSTDTQYF	TGTGCTAGTGGTCTGGGCGGCGGGAGTACAGATACGCAGTATTTT
TRBV6-5	TRBJ1-5	.	many	CASAGFRNQPQHF	TGTGCCAGCGCCGGATTTCGCAATCAGCCCCAGCATTTT
TRBV6-5	TRBJ2-5	.	many	CASSYSQWMETQYF	TGTGCCAGCAGTTACTCACAGTGGATGGAGACCCAGTACTTC
TRBV20-1	TRBJ2-7	.	many	CSASPGEQYF	TGCAGTGCTAGTCCTGGCGAGCAGTACTTC
TRBV12-3/TRBV12-4	TRBJ1-5	.	many	CASSLGGVHQPQHF	TGTGCCAGCAGTTTAGGGGGGGTACATCAGCCCCAGCATTTT
TRBV12-5	TRBJ1-1	.	many	CASGLTLGMNTEAFF	TGTGCTAGTGGTTTGACCCTCGGAATGAACACTGAAGCTTTCTTT
TRBV6-5	TRBJ2-5	TRBD1	.	CASSHPRTGQETQYF	TGTGCCAGCAGTCACCCTCGGACAGGGCAAGAGACCCAGTACTTC
TRBV15	TRBJ2-5	TRBD1	many	CATSRDTGGSETQYF	TGTGCCACCAGCAGAGATACAGGGGGTAGTGAGACCCAGTACTTC
TRBV20-1	TRBJ2-7	TRBD2	few	CSARPLGSGPPGEQYF	TGCAGTGCTAGACCCTTGGGTAGCGGGCCGCCTGGCGAGCAGTACTTC
TRBV6-1	TRBJ1-1	.	.	CASSEGGNRNTEAFF	TGTGCCAGCAGTGAAGGAGGTAACAGGAACACTGAAGCTTTCTTT
TRBV6-2/TRBV6-3	TRBJ1-5	.	many	CASSWGVGSNQPQHF	TGTGCCAGCAGTTGGGGGGTAGGGAGCAATCAGCCCCAGCATTTT
TRBV19	TRBJ2-2	.	many	CASSRTDRELFF	TGTGCCAGTAGTCGGACGGATAGGGAGCTGTTTTTT
TRBV19	TRBJ2-2	.	few	CASSTFTGISGELFF	TGTGCCAGTAGTACTTTTACAGGGATTTCCGGGGAGCTGTTTTTT
TRBV5-1	TRBJ2-5	TRBD1	many	CASSLALEGQGLTETQYF	TGCGCCAGCAGCTTGGCCCTGGAAGGACAGGGGCTGACAGAGACCCAGTACTTC
TRBV19	TRBJ2-2	.	many	CASSMRPGLGVELFF	TGTGCCAGTAGTATGCGACCAGGATTAGGTGTGGAGCTGTTTTTT
TRBV7-2	TRBJ1-5	.	many	CASSLGAQLNQPQHF	TGTGCCAGCAGCCTAGGGGCACAGCTCAATCAGCCCCAGCATTTT
TRBV19	TRBJ1-5	.	.	CASSIDRSQPQHF	TGTGCCAGTAGTATAGATAGGAGTCAGCCCCAGCATTTT
TRBV20-1	TRBJ2-2	.	many	CSAERTGELFF	TGCAGTGCGGAACGGACCGGGGAGCTGTTTTTT
TRBV7-8	TRBJ1-5	.	few	CASSFRALGDQPQHF	TGTGCCAGCAGCTTCCGGGCCCTGGGCGATCAGCCCCAGCATTTT
TRBV28	TRBJ2-5	TRBD1	many	CASSLLIRGTGTLKTQYF	TGTGCCAGCAGTTTGCTGATTCGAGGGACAGGGACGTTGAAGACCCAGTACTTC
TRBV6-5	TRBJ2-6	TRBD1	many	CASSYRSGTARANVLTF	TGTGCCAGCAGTTACCGCTCCGGGACAGCAAGGGCCAACGTCCTGACTTTC
TRBV12-3/TRBV12-4	TRBJ1-5	TRBD1	many	CASSARTGLNQPQHF	TGTGCCAGCAGCGCAAGGACAGGGCTTAATCAGCCCCAGCATTTT
TRBV5-1	TRBJ2-5	TRBD1	few	CASSNLQARGETQYF	TGCGCCAGCAGCAACTTACAGGCCAGGGGGGAGACCCAGTACTTC
TRBV11-2	TRBJ2-7	.	.	CASSLEIYSAYYEQYF	TGTGCCAGCAGCTTAGAAATTTACTCGGCATACTACGAGCAGTACTTC
TRBV9	TRBJ2-3	.	.	CASSVQGITDTQYF	TGTGCCAGCAGCGTACAGGGGATCACAGATACGCAGTATTTT
TRBV28	TRBJ2-7	.	.	CASLQRQAYEQYF	TGTGCCAGCCTCCAAAGGCAGGCCTACGAGCAGTACTTC
TRBV29-1	TRBJ1-3	.	many	CSAARGSGNTIYF	TGCAGCGCAGCAAGGGGTTCTGGAAACACCATATATTTT
TRBV7-2	TRBJ2-7	TRBD2	many	CASSFYGGSRYEQYF	TGTGCCAGCAGCTTTTATGGCGGGAGTCGGTACGAGCAGTACTTC
TRBV2	TRBJ2-5	TRBD2	many	CASSAPWTSGVKETQYF	TGTGCCAGCAGTGCTCCGTGGACTAGCGGGGTCAAAGAGACCCAGTACTTC
TRBV7-9	TRBJ1-1	.	many	CASSSKIGAEAFF	TGTGCCAGCAGCTCTAAAATAGGTGCTGAAGCTTTCTTT
TRBV28	TRBJ2-2	TRBD2	many	CASTLDGRARTGELFF	TGTGCCAGCACTTTGGACGGGAGGGCCCGGACCGGGGAGCTGTTTTTT
TRBV19	TRBJ2-3	.	.	CAIRSASTDTQYF	TGTGCCATTCGGTCTGCTAGCACAGATACGCAGTATTTT
TRBV6-1	TRBJ1-5	TRBD1	few	CASSERGTVANQPQHF	TGTGCCAGCAGTGAAAGAGGGACAGTCGCCAATCAGCCCCAGCATTTT
TRBV6-2/TRBV6-3	TRBJ1-1	.	many	CASSRPENTEAFF	TGTGCCAGCAGCAGACCGGAGAACACTGAAGCTTTCTTT
TRBV30	TRBJ1-1	.	many	CASTSGRAGTEAFF	TGTGCCTCGACTTCCGGCAGGGCAGGCACTGAAGCTTTCTTT
TRBV11-1	TRBJ2-3	.	.	CASSPPSGKDTDTQYF	TGTGCCAGCAGCCCGCCTTCTGGGAAGGACACAGATACGCAGTATTTT
TRBV5-6	TRBJ1-2	TRBD1	many	CASSVGGDRVLVDYGYTF	TGTGCCAGCAGCGTGGGAGGAGACAGGGTACTAGTTGACTATGGCTACACCTTC
TRBV29-1	TRBJ1-1	.	many	CSVSTRTEAFF	TGCAGCGTTTCCACGCGCACTGAAGCTTTCTTT
TRBV24-1	TRBJ2-6	.	many	CATSDFSGFGANVLTF	TGTGCCACCAGTGATTTCTCGGGGTTTGGGGCCAACGTCCTGACTTTC
TRBV20-1	TRBJ1-5	TRBD1	many	CSARSPDRAGNQPQHF	TGCAGTGCTAGATCCCCCGACAGGGCGGGCAATCAGCCCCAGCATTTT
TRBV20-1	TRBJ2-7	TRBD1	many	CSADRGGDEQYF	TGCAGTGCCGACAGGGGAGGAGACGAGCAGTACTTC
TRBV4-1	TRBJ2-7	TRBD2	few	CASSQVLAGGIKYEQYF	TGCGCCAGCAGCCAAGTACTAGCGGGAGGGATTAAGTACGAGCAGTACTTC
TRBV30	TRBJ2-2	TRBD2	few	CAQTGLAGDTGELFF	TGTGCCCAGACGGGGCTAGCGGGAGACACCGGGGAGCTGTTTTTT
TRBV12-3/TRBV12-4	TRBJ2-7	.	many	CASSLIDSYEQYF	TGTGCCAGCAGTTTAATAGACAGCTACGAGCAGTACTTC
TRBV4-2	TRBJ2-2	.	few	CASSRPGVNTGELFF	TGTGCCAGCAGCCGTCCGGGAGTGAACACCGGGGAGCTGTTTTTT
TRBV10-3	TRBJ2-7	TRBD1	many	CAIRTGTGLHF	TGTGCCATCAGGACCGGGACAGGGTTACACTTC